This TCR beta chain is from a study of cytomegalovirus exposure and HLA in healthy donors. Background on the study: Early on, a data release was issued that held roughly 86 million unique TCRs from HLA-typed donors.

Findings of the study overall: Links to common viral pathogens appeared, in a later analysis, for several of the most significant clusters. Sequencing likely produced, as an artifact, a cluster of highly shared sequence variants. The classifier was said to identify cytomegalovirus status with high specificity and sensitivity.

The PCR made use of 60 Vbeta and 13 Jbeta primers. The table came from immunoSEQ multiplex PCR; TCRdb's copy has only in-frame clones and leaves some out. The sample carries fewer than 150,000 clones, about 80% recorded once. This clone was detected once. Its antigen is not known. The sample holds other DNA sequences that translate to the same CDR3. The sequence derives from a man aged 45-65 years in good health and CMV-seropositive. The sequenced sample was PBMCs.

In DNA form, the CDR3 reads TGTGCCAGCAGTTGGGGACAGAAGGTAAATTCACCCCTCCACTTT. Translating gives CASSWGQKVNSPLHF. The chain links TRBV6-6 to TRBJ1-6; 7 bases align to TRBD1. Germline V gives CDR1 MNHNY, CDR2 SVGAGI (reference sequence). The ends lost 4 bases at V and 7 bases at J; junction bases unmatched: 7. The CDR3 contains 15 residues.